This paragraph reports one TCR beta chain. This clonotype has just a few counts. Its antigen specificity is not known. Base qualities are not recorded, but no much larger clone differs from it by a single base. Library generation was performed with RACE. Sequencing instrument: NextSeq 500. Library preparation attached unique molecular identifiers to individual cDNA molecules for quantitative, reproducible TCR counting. Both TCR alpha and TCR beta chains were sequenced from each blood RNA sample. The paper's processing steps were these. Samples had a median of about 96,000 TCRs, with a range from roughly 20,000 to 700,000. The Decombinator software suite was used to annotate V, J and CDR3 in the TCR reads. Every sample was subsampled to the same number of TCRs (28,000) for the PS versus PT1 abundance plots. Expanded TCRs were defined as absent before sensitization and observed at least eight times at the 2-week time point. TCRdb passed the public sequencing reads through fastp at Q25 and MiXCR, retaining productive beta sequences. Rows are unified per CDR3 protein, each entry keeping the most common DNA and genes. It is TCRdb's table, rather than the study itself, that gives the V and J calls and clone size. This sample lists some 97,000 distinct CDR3 sequences; roughly 27% were detected once. The ten largest clones take up 9% to 12% of the sample.

V is clipped by 2 bases and J by 3 bases, and the sequence between their germline boundaries is 7 bases long. For CDR1 and CDR2, the germline V gene lists SGHTA and FQGNSA. There are 14 amino acids in the CDR3, from cysteine to phenylalanine inclusive. The read is trimmed to its CDR3 DNA, 42 bases read in frame from base 1. The sample originates from a study of human T cells and chemical hapten exposure (dated by TCRdb to the early 2020s). About the full investigation: For sensitization, 2% DPC in acetone was applied to a 2 cm by 2 cm area of upper inner arm skin. Throughout the approximately 23-week study period, patients were also given weekly therapeutic DPC doses on the scalp. Most of the patients in the cohort were female, and the cohort covered alopecia areata with under or over 50% scalp involvement, alopecia totalis and alopecia universalis. Patch testing was done on the upper back using Finn chambers containing 0.01% DPC, and results were scored after 6 days according to International Contact Dermatitis Research Group standards. Blood samples were taken from patients before sensitization (week 0) and then at 2, 6 and about 24 weeks after DPC sensitization. Around 30 alopecia patients provided blood for TCR sequencing at one to four time points (pre-sensitization, 2, 6 and 24 weeks). In alopecia patients, the study followed how the peripheral blood TCR repertoire changed in vivo over primary and secondary sensitization to diphenylcyclopropenone (DPC), a hapten. The libraries were sequenced as a pool, and the TCR yield per sample differed mostly because of small variations in library volumes within the pool.

What this sample's time point label stands for: patch test 3, about 24 weeks after DPC sensitization. This sample's treatment or condition label indicates: therapeutic diphenylcyclopropenone sensitization with weekly scalp DPC. At each patch-test visit, blood was drawn before the patch test was applied. Patients were eligible if aged 18 to 70, diagnosed with alopecia and judged suitable for DPC therapy, and pregnant patients were excluded. Total RNA was isolated from unfractionated whole blood collected in Tempus Blood RNA tubes. Paper-wide results and their limitations: Significantly more large CDR3 similarity clusters were formed by expanded TCRs than by pre-sensitization or healthy control sets, consistent with antigen-driven responses. Repeated subsampling changed both the strength of the expansion versus patch-test correlation and the threshold at which the correlation became significant. The number of TCRs above 1 in 1000 frequency did not change with DPC sensitization; there was no evidence of global repertoire structure alterations. Patch test score was positively correlated with the number of PT1 expanded TCRs, with significance at thresholds 8, 16 and 32 but not at 4. Because all patients had alopecia, a presumed autoimmune disease, the immune response of the patients might differ from that of healthy individuals.

The chain was built from TRBV7-2 and TRBJ1-4, with the D gene not confidently named. The clonotype originates from a man aged 35-49 years with alopecia areata. Some clones in this sample may be carry-over from other donors' samples. Here the sequenced sample was whole blood, taken in connection with sensitization to the hapten diphenylcyclopropenone (DPC). For the CDR3, the sequence is CASSLTRANEKLFF. The DNA sequence reads TGTGCCAGCAGCTTAACAAGAGCTAATGAAAAACTGTTTTTT.